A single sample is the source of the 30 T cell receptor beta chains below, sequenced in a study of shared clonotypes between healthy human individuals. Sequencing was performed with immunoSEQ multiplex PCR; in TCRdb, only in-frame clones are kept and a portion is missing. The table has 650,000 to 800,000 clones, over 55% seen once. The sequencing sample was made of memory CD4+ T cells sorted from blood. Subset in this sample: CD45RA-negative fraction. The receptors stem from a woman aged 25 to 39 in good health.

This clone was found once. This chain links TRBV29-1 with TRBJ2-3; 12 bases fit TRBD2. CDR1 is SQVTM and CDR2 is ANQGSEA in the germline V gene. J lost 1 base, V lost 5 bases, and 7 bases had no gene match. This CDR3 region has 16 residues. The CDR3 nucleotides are TGCAGCGTTCGATCTAGCGGGAGGGCCCGCACAGATACGCAGTATTTT. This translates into CSVRSSGRARTDTQYF.

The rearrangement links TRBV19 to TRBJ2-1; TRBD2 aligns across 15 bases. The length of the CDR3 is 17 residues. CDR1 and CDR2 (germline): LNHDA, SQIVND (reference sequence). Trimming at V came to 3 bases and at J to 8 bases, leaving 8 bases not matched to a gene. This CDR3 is CASSIKGLAGGAYEQFF. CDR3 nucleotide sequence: TGTGCCAGTAGTATTAAAGGACTAGCGGGAGGGGCGTATGAGCAGTTCTTC.

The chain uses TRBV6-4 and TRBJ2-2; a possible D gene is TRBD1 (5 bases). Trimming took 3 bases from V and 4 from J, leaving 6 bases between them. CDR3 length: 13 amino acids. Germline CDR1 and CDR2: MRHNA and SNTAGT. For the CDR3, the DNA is TGTGCCAGCAGTGAACAGGCCACCGGGGAGCTGTTTTTT. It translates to CASSEQATGELFF.

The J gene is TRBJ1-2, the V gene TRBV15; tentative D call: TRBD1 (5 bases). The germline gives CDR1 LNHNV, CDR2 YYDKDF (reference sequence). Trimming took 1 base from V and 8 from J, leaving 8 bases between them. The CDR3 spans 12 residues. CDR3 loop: CATSRVGVGYTF. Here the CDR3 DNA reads TGTGCCACCAGCAGAGTAGGGGTCGGCTACACCTTC.

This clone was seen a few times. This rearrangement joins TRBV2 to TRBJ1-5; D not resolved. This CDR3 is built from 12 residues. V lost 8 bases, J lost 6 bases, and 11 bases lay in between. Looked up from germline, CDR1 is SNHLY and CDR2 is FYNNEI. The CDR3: CASGPFSQPQHF. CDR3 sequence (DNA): TGTGCCAGCGGGCCCTTCTCTCAGCCCCAGCATTTT.

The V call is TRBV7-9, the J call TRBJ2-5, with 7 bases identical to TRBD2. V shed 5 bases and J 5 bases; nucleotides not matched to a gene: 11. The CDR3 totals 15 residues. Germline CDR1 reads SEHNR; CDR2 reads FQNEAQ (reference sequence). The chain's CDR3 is CASSHAPGLDETQYF. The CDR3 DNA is TGTGCCAGCAGCCACGCCCCCGGACTAGATGAGACCCAGTACTTC.

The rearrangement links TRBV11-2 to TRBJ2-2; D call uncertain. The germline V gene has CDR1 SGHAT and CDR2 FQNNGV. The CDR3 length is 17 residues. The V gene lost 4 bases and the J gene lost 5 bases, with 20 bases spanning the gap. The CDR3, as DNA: TGTGCCAGCAGCTCAAAGGCGCGACTTGCCCGTACCGGGGAGCTGTTTTTT. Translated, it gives CASSSKARLARTGELFF.

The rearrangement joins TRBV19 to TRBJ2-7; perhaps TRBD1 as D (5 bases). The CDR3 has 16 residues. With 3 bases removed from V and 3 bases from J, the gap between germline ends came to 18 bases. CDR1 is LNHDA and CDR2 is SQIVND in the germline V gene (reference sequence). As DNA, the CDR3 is TGTGCCAGTAGTATTACCCCAGGGCAGGGTAGCTACGAGCAGTACTTC. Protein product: CASSITPGQGSYEQYF.

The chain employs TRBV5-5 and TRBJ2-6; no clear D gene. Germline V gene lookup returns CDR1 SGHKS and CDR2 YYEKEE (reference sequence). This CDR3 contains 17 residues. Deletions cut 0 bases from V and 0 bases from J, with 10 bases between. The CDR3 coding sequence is TGTGCCAGCAGCTTGGGGCCGGCCCGCTCTGGGGCCAACGTCCTGACTTTC. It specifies CASSLGPARSGANVLTF.

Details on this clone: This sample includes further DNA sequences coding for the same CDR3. The chain's CDR3 is CASSDSGANVLTF. CDR3 bases: TGTGCCAGCAGTGATTCTGGGGCCAACGTCCTGACTTTC. The chain combines TRBV2 with TRBJ2-6; D is unclear. The germline CDR1 and CDR2 sequences are SNHLY and FYNNEI. This CDR3 is 13 amino acids long. Trimming cost V 3 bases and J 1 base, with 1 base left between them.

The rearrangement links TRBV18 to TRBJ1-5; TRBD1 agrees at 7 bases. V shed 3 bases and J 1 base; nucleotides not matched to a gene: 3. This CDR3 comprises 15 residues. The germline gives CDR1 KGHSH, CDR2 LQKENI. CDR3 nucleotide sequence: TGTGCCAGCTCACCCCCGGGACAGAGCAATCAGCCCCAGCATTTT. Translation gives CASSPPGQSNQPQHF.

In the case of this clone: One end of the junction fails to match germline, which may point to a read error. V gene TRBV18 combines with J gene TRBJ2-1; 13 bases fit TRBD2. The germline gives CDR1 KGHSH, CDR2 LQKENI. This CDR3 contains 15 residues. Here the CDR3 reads CAGTSGVSSYNEQFF. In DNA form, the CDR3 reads TGCGCAGGGACTAGCGGGGTTAGCTCCTACAATGAGCAGTTCTTC.

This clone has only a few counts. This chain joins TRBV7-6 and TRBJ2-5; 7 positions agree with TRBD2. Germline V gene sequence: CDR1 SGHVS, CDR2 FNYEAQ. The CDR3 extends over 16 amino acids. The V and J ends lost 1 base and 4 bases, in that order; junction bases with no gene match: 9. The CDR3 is CASSLGLSGPAETQYF. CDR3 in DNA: TGTGCCAGCAGCTTAGGTCTTAGCGGGCCGGCAGAGACCCAGTACTTC.

The CDR3 region has the DNA TGCGCCAGCAGTTCGGGACTAGCGGGACAAGAGACCCAGTACTTC. Its protein product is CASSSGLAGQETQYF. V usage is TRBV10-1 and J usage is TRBJ2-5; 13 bases are a match to TRBD2. Germline-derived CDR1 and CDR2 are WNHNN and SYGVQD (reference sequence). This CDR3 is 15 amino acids long. Germline trimming cut 5 bases from V and 2 bases from J; bases unmatched to any gene: 2.

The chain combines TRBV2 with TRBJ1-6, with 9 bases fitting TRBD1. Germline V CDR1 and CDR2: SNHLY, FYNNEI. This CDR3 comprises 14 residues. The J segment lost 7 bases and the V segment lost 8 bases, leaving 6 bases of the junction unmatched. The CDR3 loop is CASFWDRENSPLHF. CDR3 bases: TGTGCCAGCTTTTGGGACAGGGAGAATTCACCCCTCCACTTT. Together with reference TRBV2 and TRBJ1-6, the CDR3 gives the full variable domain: EPEVTQTPSHQVTQMGQEVILRCVPISNHLYFYWYRQILGQKVEFLVSFYNNEISEKSEIFDDQFSVERPDGSNFTLKIRSTKLEDSAMYFCASFWDRENSPLHFGNGTRLTVT.

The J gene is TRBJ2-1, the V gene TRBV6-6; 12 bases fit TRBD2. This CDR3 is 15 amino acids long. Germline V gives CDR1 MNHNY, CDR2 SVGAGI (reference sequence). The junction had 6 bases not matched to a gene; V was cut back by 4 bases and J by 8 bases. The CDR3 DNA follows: TGTGCCAGCAGTTCCCCTAGCGGGAGGGGCTATGAGCAGTTCTTC. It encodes CASSSPSGRGYEQFF.

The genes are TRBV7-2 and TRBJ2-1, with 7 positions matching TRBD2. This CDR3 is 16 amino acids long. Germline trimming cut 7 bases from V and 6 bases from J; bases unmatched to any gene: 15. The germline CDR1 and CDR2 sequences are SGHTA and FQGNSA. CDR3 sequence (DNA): TGTGCCAGCATCCCTCAGCGGGACTCAAATCCCAATGAGCAGTTCTTC. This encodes CASIPQRDSNPNEQFF.

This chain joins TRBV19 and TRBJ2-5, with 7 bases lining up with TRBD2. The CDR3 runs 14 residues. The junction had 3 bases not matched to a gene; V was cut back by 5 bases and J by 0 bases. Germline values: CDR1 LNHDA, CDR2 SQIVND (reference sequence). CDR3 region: CASSVSGNQETQYF. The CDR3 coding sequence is TGTGCCAGTAGTGTAAGCGGGAACCAAGAGACCCAGTACTTC.

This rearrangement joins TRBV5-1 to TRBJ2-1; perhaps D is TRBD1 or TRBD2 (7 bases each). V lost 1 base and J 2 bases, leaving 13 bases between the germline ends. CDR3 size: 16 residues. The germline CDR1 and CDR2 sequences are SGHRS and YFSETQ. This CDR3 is CASSLQGGGTYNEQFF. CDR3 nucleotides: TGCGCCAGCAGCTTGCAGGGGGGAGGGACCTACAATGAGCAGTTCTTC.

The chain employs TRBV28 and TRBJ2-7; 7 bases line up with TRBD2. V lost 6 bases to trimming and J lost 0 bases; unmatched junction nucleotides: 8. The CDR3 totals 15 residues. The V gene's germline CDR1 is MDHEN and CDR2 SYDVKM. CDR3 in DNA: TGTGCCAGCAGCAGGTGGGGCGGGAGCTCCTACGAGCAGTACTTC. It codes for CASSRWGGSSYEQYF.

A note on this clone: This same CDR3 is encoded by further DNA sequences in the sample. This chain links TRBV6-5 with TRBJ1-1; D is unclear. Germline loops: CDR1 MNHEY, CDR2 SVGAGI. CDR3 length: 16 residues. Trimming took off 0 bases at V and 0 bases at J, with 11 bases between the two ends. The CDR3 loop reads CASSYSGRTLNTEAFF. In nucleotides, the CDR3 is TGTGCCAGCAGTTACTCAGGCAGAACTCTGAACACTGAAGCTTTCTTT.

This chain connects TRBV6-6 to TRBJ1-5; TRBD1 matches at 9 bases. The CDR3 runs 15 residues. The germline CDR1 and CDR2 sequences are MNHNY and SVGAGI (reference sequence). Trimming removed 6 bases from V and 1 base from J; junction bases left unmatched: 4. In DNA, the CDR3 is TGTGCCAGCAGGGACAGGGGAGGAAGCAATCAGCCCCAGCATTTT. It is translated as CASRDRGGSNQPQHF.

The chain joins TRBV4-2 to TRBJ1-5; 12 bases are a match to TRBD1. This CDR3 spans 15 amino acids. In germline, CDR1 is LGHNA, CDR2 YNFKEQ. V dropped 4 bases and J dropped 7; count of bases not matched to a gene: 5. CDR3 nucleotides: TGTGCCAGCAGCCCGGGACAGGGGGCACGGCAGCCCCAGCATTTT. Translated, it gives CASSPGQGARQPQHF.

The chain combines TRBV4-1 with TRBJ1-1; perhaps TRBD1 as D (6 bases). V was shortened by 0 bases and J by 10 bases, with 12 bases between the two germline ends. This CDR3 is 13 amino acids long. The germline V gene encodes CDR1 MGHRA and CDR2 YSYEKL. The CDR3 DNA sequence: TGCGCCAGCAGCCAAGAAGTAGGGACAAGAGCTTTCTTT. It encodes CASSQEVGTRAFF.

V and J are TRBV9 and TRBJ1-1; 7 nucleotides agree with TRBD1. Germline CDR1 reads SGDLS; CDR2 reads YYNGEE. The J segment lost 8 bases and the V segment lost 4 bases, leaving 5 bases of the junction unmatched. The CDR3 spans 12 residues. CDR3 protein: CASSRNRGEAFF. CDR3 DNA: TGTGCCAGCAGCCGGAACAGGGGCGAAGCTTTCTTT.

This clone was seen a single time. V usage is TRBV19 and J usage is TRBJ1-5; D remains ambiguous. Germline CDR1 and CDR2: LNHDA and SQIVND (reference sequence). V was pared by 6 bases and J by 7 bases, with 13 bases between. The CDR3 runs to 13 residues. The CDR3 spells CASSHGAEQPQHF. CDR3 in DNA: TGTGCCAGTAGCCATGGCGCAGAGCAGCCCCAGCATTTT.

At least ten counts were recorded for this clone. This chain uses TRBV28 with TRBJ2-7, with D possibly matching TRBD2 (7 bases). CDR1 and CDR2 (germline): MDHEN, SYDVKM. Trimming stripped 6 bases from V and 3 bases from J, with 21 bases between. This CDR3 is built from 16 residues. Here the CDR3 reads CASSQGGGRRNYEQYF. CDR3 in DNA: TGTGCCAGCAGCCAAGGGGGGGGCAGGAGGAACTACGAGCAGTACTTC.

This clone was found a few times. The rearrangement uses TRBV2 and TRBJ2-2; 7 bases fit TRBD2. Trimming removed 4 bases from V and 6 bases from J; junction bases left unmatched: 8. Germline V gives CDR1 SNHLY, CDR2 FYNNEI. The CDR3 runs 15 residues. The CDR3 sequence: CASSVGTSVAGELFF. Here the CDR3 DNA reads TGTGCCAGCAGTGTTGGTACTAGCGTGGCCGGGGAGCTGTTTTTT.

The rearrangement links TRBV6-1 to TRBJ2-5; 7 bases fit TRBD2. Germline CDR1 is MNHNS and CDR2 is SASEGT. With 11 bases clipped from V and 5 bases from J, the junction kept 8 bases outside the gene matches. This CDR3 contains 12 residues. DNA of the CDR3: TGTGCCGGCGGGGGTTTTCGGGAGACCCAGTACTTC. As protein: CAGGGFRETQYF.

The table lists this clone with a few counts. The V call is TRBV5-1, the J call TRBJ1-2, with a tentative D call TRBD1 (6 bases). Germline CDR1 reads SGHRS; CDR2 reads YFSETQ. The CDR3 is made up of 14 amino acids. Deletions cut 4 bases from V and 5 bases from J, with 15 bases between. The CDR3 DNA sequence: TGCGCCAGCAGCCCAGCAGGGGATCGGTATGGCTACACCTTC. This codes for CASSPAGDRYGYTF.